These 25 T cell receptor beta chains were all obtained from the same sample, sequenced in a study of T cells after yellow fever vaccination (dated by TCRdb to about 2019). Libraries were built with 5' RACE. For sequencing, an Illumina NovaSeq 6000 was employed. Starting from the raw public reads, TCRdb applied fastp trimming at Q25, assembled clones with MiXCR and retained in-frame beta chains. Every CDR3 protein is listed once, alongside the most common genes and DNA of its rows. This sample has some 120,000 distinct CDR3 sequences in its table, and about 8.8% of those were observed once. 40% of the sample belongs to the ten largest clones. The treatment or condition label of this sample denotes: live attenuated yellow fever vaccine strain. Sequenced material: CD8+ T cells sorted from PBMCs, taken on the day of the yellow fever booster vaccination. Receptor source: a man between 18 and 35 years old who received the YFV17D yellow fever vaccine.

The chain uses TRBV28 and TRBJ2-1; D remains unclear. V was trimmed by 5 bases and J by 0 bases, leaving 5 bases between them. Germline CDR1 is MDHEN and CDR2 is SYDVKM. The CDR3 covers 13 residues. This chain's CDR3 is CASSPFSYNEQFF. CDR3 bases: TGTGCCAGCAGTCCCTTCTCCTACAATGAGCAGTTCTTC.

The V gene is TRBV16, the J gene TRBJ2-7, with D unresolved. Germline V gene lookup returns CDR1 KGHSY and CDR2 FQNENV. CDR3 length: 11 amino acids. V was shortened by 4 bases and J by 5 bases, with 6 bases between the two germline ends. CDR3 in DNA: TGTGCCAGCAGCCCCTTGAACGAGCAGTACTTC. Residues: CASSPLNEQYF.

In its sample, this clonotype was seen many times. V gene TRBV19 combines with J gene TRBJ1-2; D is unclear. Germline V gene lookup returns CDR1 LNHDA and CDR2 SQIVND (reference sequence). The CDR3 has 13 amino acids. V shed 6 bases and J shed 7 bases, with 15 bases lying between them. CDR3 protein: CASRRSPMAGYTF. The DNA of the CDR3 is TGTGCCAGTAGAAGATCCCCGATGGCTGGCTACACCTTC. The complete variable domain, with remaining parts taken from reference TRBV19 and TRBJ1-2, reads DGGITQSPKYLFRKEGQNVTLSCEQNLNHDAMYWYRQDPGQGLRLIYYSQIVNDFQKGDIAEGYSVSREKKESFPLTVTSAQKNPTAFYLCASRRSPMAGYTFGSGTRLTVV.

This clonotype was found many times. V and J are TRBV7-9 and TRBJ2-7; 8 bases map to TRBD1. CDR3 length equals 13 residues. Trimming took 5 bases from V and 2 from J; bases not matched to a gene: 2. Germline loops: CDR1 SEHNR, CDR2 FQNEAQ (reference sequence). CDR3 DNA sequence: TGTGCCAGCAGCGCGACAGGGGCCTACGAGCAGTACGTC. Its translation: CASSATGAYEQYV.

This clonotype was seen ten or more times. The V and J genes are TRBV5-4 and TRBJ2-6; D might be TRBD1 (5 bases). The V and J ends lost 4 bases and 10 bases respectively, with 15 bases between them. CDR1 SGHNT and CDR2 YYREEE come from the germline V gene (reference sequence). This CDR3 has 14 residues. CDR3 sequence reads: CASSLETVGNVLTF. The CDR3 DNA sequence: TGTGCCAGCAGCCTGGAGACAGTAGGGAACGTCCTGACTTTC.

This clonotype was picked up a small number of times. The chain links TRBV3-1 to TRBJ2-1; D remains unclear. Germline values: CDR1 LGHDT, CDR2 YNNKEL (reference sequence). This CDR3 contains 15 residues. V was pared by 0 bases and J by 10 bases, with 16 bases between. The CDR3 DNA follows: TGTGCCAGCAGCCAAGATCGGCCCCTGGCTAAGGAGCAGTTCTTC. Amino acids: CASSQDRPLAKEQFF.

This chain joins TRBV12-3 or TRBV12-4 and TRBJ1-1; 11 nucleotides agree with TRBD1. This CDR3 comprises 14 residues. V trimming: 6 bases; J trimming: 7 bases; junction bases outside the gene matches: 7. CDR3 sequence: CASSRTGGWNEAFF. In DNA form, the CDR3 reads TGTGCCAGCAGCCGGACAGGGGGCTGGAATGAAGCTTTCTTT.

This clonotype appeared a few times. The CDR3 here is CASSRGFPYQETQYF. DNA of the CDR3: TGTGCCAGCAGCCGCGGTTTTCCGTACCAAGAGACCCAGTACTTC. V is TRBV11-2 and J is TRBJ2-5, with D unclear. Germline V lookup: CDR1 SGHAT, CDR2 FQNNGV. V lost 5 bases and J lost 0, with 13 bases in between. The length of the CDR3 is 15 residues.

This clonotype was seen only a few times. The chain is built from TRBV16 and TRBJ1-5; D is unresolved. V was cut by 1 base and J by 2 bases, with 9 bases left in between. This CDR3 region has 15 residues. CDR1 and CDR2 (germline): KGHSY, FQNENV. Written as DNA, the CDR3 is TGTGCCAGCAGCCAATTTTTTGGAGGCAATCAGCCCCAGCATTTT. Its protein product is CASSQFFGGNQPQHF.

The V and J genes are TRBV7-6 and TRBJ2-7; 12 bases are a match to TRBD1. Trimming at V came to 5 bases and at J to 0 bases, leaving 8 bases not matched to a gene. The CDR3 consists of 17 residues. The germline V gene encodes CDR1 SGHVS and CDR2 FNYEAQ. The CDR3 is CASSPHPGQGASYEQYV. The CDR3 nucleotides are TGTGCCAGCAGCCCCCATCCGGGACAGGGGGCCTCCTACGAGCAGTACGTC.

This clonotype was observed at least ten times. The chain uses TRBV5-5 and TRBJ2-1, with 13 bases fitting TRBD2. With V trimmed by 0 bases and J by 8 bases, 2 bases remained unmatched. CDR3 length: 15 amino acids. The germline gives CDR1 SGHKS, CDR2 YYEKEE (reference sequence). The CDR3 protein is CASSLGLAGGDEQFF. DNA for the CDR3: TGTGCCAGCAGCTTGGGACTAGCGGGGGGCGATGAGCAGTTCTTC.

The chain joins TRBV7-3 to TRBJ1-1, with D tentatively TRBD1 (5 bases). CDR3 length: 14 residues. The V and J ends lost 5 bases and 8 bases respectively, with 18 bases between them. Germline CDR1 reads SGHTA; CDR2 reads FQGTGA. CDR3 residues: CASSLDPGSTEAFF. CDR3 DNA sequence: TGTGCCAGCAGCCTCGATCCAGGGTCGACAGAAGCTTTCTTT.

This clonotype was seen a few times. This chain uses TRBV29-1 with TRBJ1-1; D uncertain. The germline CDR1 and CDR2 sequences are SQVTM and ANQGSEA. This CDR3 is built from 11 residues. V was trimmed by 3 bases and J by 3 bases, leaving 5 bases between them. The CDR3 nucleotides are TGCAGCGTTGACAGTTACACTGAAGCTTTCTTT. Its protein is CSVDSYTEAFF.

The chain carries TRBV11-2 and TRBJ2-2, with TRBD2 matching 8 bases. There are 18 residues in the CDR3. The J segment lost 5 bases and the V segment lost 7 bases, leaving 18 bases of the junction unmatched. Per the germline V gene, CDR1 is SGHAT and CDR2 is FQNNGV. The CDR3 DNA follows: TGTGCCAGCATCCGACCGACGAGGGCGGGGGGCTGGACCGGGGAGCTGTTTTTT. Residues: CASIRPTRAGGWTGELFF.

Only a few counts were recorded for this clonotype. The chain links TRBV29-1 to TRBJ2-2; possible D gene TRBD1, 5 bases. V dropped 6 bases and J dropped 1 base, with 9 bases sitting between them. The germline CDR1 and CDR2 sequences are SQVTM and ANQGSEA. CDR3 length equals 13 residues. This CDR3 reads CSVLQENTGELFF. CDR3 nucleotides: TGCAGCGTCCTACAGGAGAACACCGGGGAGCTGTTTTTT.

The V call is TRBV29-1, the J call TRBJ1-1, with D perhaps matching TRBD1 (5 bases). Germline loops: CDR1 SQVTM, CDR2 ANQGSEA. The V end lost 6 bases, the J end lost 4 bases, and 21 bases lay between the germline ends. This CDR3 is 15 amino acids long. DNA of the CDR3: TGCAGCGTGGGGGGAGGGTTCGGGTTGGGCACTGAAGCTTTCTTT. Its protein is CSVGGGFGLGTEAFF.

This clonotype was picked up many times. The chain carries TRBV5-1 and TRBJ1-2, with TRBD1 as a possible D gene (5 bases). The germline V and J ends were trimmed by 2 bases and 3 bases, with 14 bases remaining between them. There are 15 residues in the CDR3. CDR1 SGHRS and CDR2 YFSETQ come from the germline V gene. The CDR3 sequence is CASSFGTDDYYGYTF. For the CDR3, the DNA is TGCGCCAGCAGCTTCGGGACGGATGACTACTATGGCTACACCTTC.

The chain joins TRBV7-9 to TRBJ1-4; D is ambiguous. Germline values: CDR1 SEHNR, CDR2 FQNEAQ (reference sequence). The V gene lost 5 bases and the J gene lost 1 base, with 8 bases spanning the gap. The CDR3 covers 14 residues. CDR3 nucleotides: TGTGCCAGCAGCCCGTTCGAAACTAATGAAAAACTGTTTTTT. Amino acid sequence: CASSPFETNEKLFF.

This clonotype was observed at least ten times. The V and J genes are TRBV29-1 and TRBJ2-1; no definite D call. V was clipped by 2 bases and J by 2 bases, with 7 bases between them. The germline V gene has CDR1 SQVTM and CDR2 ANQGSEA. The CDR3 contains 13 residues. CDR3 in amino acids: CSVETIAYNEQFF. Here the CDR3 DNA reads TGCAGCGTTGAAACAATTGCCTACAATGAGCAGTTCTTC.

This clonotype was counted a few times. The rearrangement joins TRBV12-3 or TRBV12-4 to TRBJ2-3; TRBD1 is a possible D gene (5 bases). This CDR3 is built from 15 residues. Trimming removed 1 base at V and 4 bases at J, with 12 bases between. The CDR3 region is CASSLEGLGPDTQYF. For the CDR3, the DNA is TGTGCCAGCAGTTTAGAGGGCTTGGGGCCAGATACGCAGTATTTT.

This clonotype was seen a few times. This chain joins TRBV12-3 or TRBV12-4 and TRBJ2-4, with D unresolved. V dropped 0 bases and J dropped 6 bases, with 15 bases sitting between them. The length of the CDR3 is 16 residues. CDR3 sequence (DNA): TGTGCCAGCAGTTTAGCCGGCGACATGACCTTAAACATTCAGTACTTC. Amino acids: CASSLAGDMTLNIQYF.

This clonotype came up a few times. The rearrangement joins TRBV9 to TRBJ2-7; weak D call: TRBD2 (5 bases). Germline V CDR1 and CDR2: SGDLS, YYNGEE. CDR3 size: 16 residues. V lost 0 bases and J lost 2, with 15 bases in between. The CDR3 nucleotides read TGTGCCAGCAGCGTAGATGCGGACTCAGGAACCTACGAGCAGTACTTC. Its protein product is CASSVDADSGTYEQYF. Together with reference TRBV9 and TRBJ2-7, the CDR3 gives the full variable domain: DSGVTQTPKHLITATGQRVTLRCSPRSGDLSVYWYQQSLDQGLQFLIQYYNGEERAKGNILERFSAQQFPDLHSELNLSSLELGDSALYFCASSVDADSGTYEQYFGPGTRLTVT.

CDR3 in DNA: TGTGCCAGCAGTGGAGGACAGGGTGGCACTGAAGCTTTCTTT. The encoded protein is CASSGGQGGTEAFF. This chain connects TRBV2 to TRBJ1-1; 8 bases map to TRBD1. The CDR3 runs 14 residues. The J segment lost 4 bases and the V segment lost 4 bases, leaving 5 bases of the junction unmatched. CDR1 SNHLY and CDR2 FYNNEI come from the germline V gene.

The table lists this clonotype with a few counts. The chain recombines TRBV10-3 with TRBJ1-2, with D unclear. Germline CDR1 is ENHRY and CDR2 is SYGVKD. The CDR3 sequence is 14 residues long. Trimming took 7 bases from V and 2 from J, leaving 14 bases between them. This CDR3 is CAINTGSLNYGYTF. DNA of the CDR3: TGTGCCATCAATACCGGGAGCTTAAACTATGGCTACACCTTC.

This sequence joins TRBV27 and TRBJ2-2; perhaps TRBD1 as D (6 bases). Germline CDR1 and CDR2: MNHEY and SMNVEV (reference sequence). Trimming left V 3 bases short and J 3 bases short, with 11 bases between. The CDR3 spans 15 residues. CDR3 sequence (DNA): TGTGCCAGCAGTTTCGCACAGGGTGACACCGGGGAGCTGTTTTTT. Amino acids: CASSFAQGDTGELFF.